The clone carrying this T cell receptor (beta chain) was picked up a small number of times. The data were taken from a study of T cells after yellow fever vaccination. The germline V gene has CDR1 DFQATT and CDR2 SNEGSKA (reference sequence). The CDR3 covers 17 residues. V trimming: 6 bases; J trimming: 1 base; junction bases outside the gene matches: 15. Via MiXCR, TCRdb re-called the 5' RACE reads, giving one row per CDR3 protein. Here the sample spans around 500,000 distinct CDR3 sequences, 20% to 25% being singletons. This TCR was sampled from a man aged 18 to 30 who received the YFV17D yellow fever vaccine. The sequencing used PBMCs, collected roughly 23 days after the first yellow fever vaccination. V is TRBV20-1 and J is TRBJ2-4; 7 nucleotides match TRBD2. The CDR3 loop reads CSALEREGGVAKNIQYF. The CDR3 DNA follows: TGCAGTGCCCTAGAGAGGGAGGGAGGTGTGGCCAAAAACATTCAGTACTTC.